The clone carrying this TCR beta chain was found once. V was clipped by 8 bases and J by 5 bases, with 10 bases between them. From germline, CDR1 is MGHDK and CDR2 SYGVNS. There are 11 residues in the CDR3. TCRdb keeps only in-frame clones here, not all; method: immunoSEQ multiplex PCR. The sample has around 75,000 clones, around nine tenths seen once. The data originate from a study of technical replicates of blood from several donors. The clonotype was recovered from a human donor in good health. This chain links TRBV25-1 with TRBJ2-7; tentative D call: TRBD1 (6 bases). Sequencing used T cells isolated from PBMCs. CDR3 amino acids: CASHNRDEQYF. The CDR3 DNA sequence: TGTGCCAGCCACAACAGGGACGAGCAGTACTTC.